The 14 T cell receptor beta chains given below trace back to one sample, sequenced in a study of blood T cells in healthy people across ages. Using a J-beta primer mix together with a sample-barcoded 5' primer, a second PCR was run for 7 to 11 cycles. TCRdb re-analysed the 5' RACE reads in MiXCR, keeping a single row per CDR3 protein. The sample has fewer than 1 million distinct CDR3 sequences, under 55% seen once; the top ten hold about a fifth. The sequenced sample was blood. The receptors stem from a man in his 60s in good health.

In its sample, this clonotype was seen a few times. This rearrangement joins TRBV19 to TRBJ2-1, with D possibly TRBD2 on 6 matching bases. Germline CDR1 is LNHDA and CDR2 is SQIVND (reference sequence). Trimming left V 6 bases short and J 4 bases short, with 10 bases between. The CDR3 spans 13 residues. The CDR3 sequence: CASRVGGYNEQFF. In DNA, the CDR3 is TGTGCCAGTAGGGTGGGGGGTTACAATGAGCAGTTCTTC.

This clonotype appeared a few times. The chain links TRBV5-4 to TRBJ1-1, with TRBD1 as a possible D gene (6 bases). V lost 3 bases, J lost 1 base, and 10 bases lay in between. Germline V lookup: CDR1 SGHNT, CDR2 YYREEE (reference sequence). This CDR3 is built from 14 residues. The CDR3 DNA sequence: TGTGCCAGCAGCTGGACAGTCAAGAACACTGAAGCTTTCTTT. Its protein product is CASSWTVKNTEAFF.

Of note for this clonotype: Germline is not matched at one junction end, which may reflect a read error. The gene calls are TRBV6-2 or TRBV6-3 and TRBJ2-3, with a possible D match to TRBD1 (5 bases). Germline CDR1 and CDR2: MNHEY and SVGEGT. The CDR3 runs 15 residues. The CDR3 protein is CANSYFDSFTDTQYF. As DNA, the CDR3 is TGTGCCAACAGTTATTTCGACAGCTTCACAGATACGCAGTATTTT.

The J gene is TRBJ1-5, the V gene TRBV7-9; D unclear. V was shortened by 0 bases and J by 4 bases, with 10 bases between the two germline ends. The CDR3 runs to 15 residues. CDR1 SEHNR and CDR2 FQNEAQ come from the germline V gene (reference sequence). The CDR3 loop is CASSLAMDGNQPQHF. In nucleotides, the CDR3 is TGTGCCAGCAGCTTAGCAATGGACGGTAATCAGCCCCAGCATTTT. Variable domain in full (rest from reference TRBV7-9 and TRBJ1-5): DTGVSQNPRHKITKRGQNVTFRCDPISEHNRLYWYRQTLGQGPEFLTYFQNEAQLEKSRLLSDRFSAERPKGSFSTLEIQRTEQGDSAMYLCASSLAMDGNQPQHFGDGTRLSIL.

This clonotype came up a few times. The CDR3 reads CASSQGLAGRASTDTQYF. CDR3 nucleotide sequence: TGTGCCAGCAGCCAGGGACTAGCGGGGCGTGCTAGCACAGATACGCAGTATTTT. This rearrangement joins TRBV7-2 to TRBJ2-3; the match to TRBD2 covers 13 bases. CDR3 length: 18 amino acids. Germline V gene sequence: CDR1 SGHTA, CDR2 FQGNSA. The V gene end was trimmed by 5 bases and the J gene end by 0 bases; junction bases not matched to a gene: 8.

The genes are TRBV6-6 and TRBJ2-5, with 8 bases lining up with TRBD1. The V gene end was trimmed by 3 bases and the J gene end by 5 bases; junction bases not matched to a gene: 5. The CDR3 totals 14 residues. The germline V gene has CDR1 MNHNY and CDR2 SVGAGI (reference sequence). CDR3 loop: CASSYAGGWETQYF. Written as DNA, the CDR3 is TGTGCCAGCAGTTATGCAGGGGGCTGGGAGACCCAGTACTTC.

This clonotype was counted a few times. This CDR3 is CASSLASLAGAQSAKNIQYF. CDR3 nucleotides: TGTGCCAGCAGCTTAGCTTCCCTAGCGGGGGCCCAATCGGCCAAAAACATTCAGTACTTC. The rearrangement uses TRBV7-2 and TRBJ2-4, with 10 bases fitting TRBD2. Germline CDR1 reads SGHTA; CDR2 reads FQGNSA. V trimming: 0 bases; J trimming: 1 base; junction bases outside the gene matches: 12. This CDR3 is built from 20 residues.

The chain is built from TRBV30 and TRBJ2-1, with TRBD2 matching over 8 bases. The J segment lost 2 bases and the V segment lost 3 bases, leaving 12 bases of the junction unmatched. The V gene's germline CDR1 is GTSNPN and CDR2 SVGIG (reference sequence). This CDR3 has 17 residues. The CDR3 nucleotides read TGTGCCTGGAGCAACATAATCGGACTAGCTGCCTACAATGAGCAGTTCTTC. Translation gives CAWSNIIGLAAYNEQFF. The entire variable domain, with the rest obtained from reference TRBV30 and TRBJ2-1, is as follows: SQTIHQWPATLVQPVGSPLSLECTVEGTSNPNLYWYRQAAGRGLQLLFYSVGIGQISSEVPQNLSASRPQDRQFILSSKKLLLSDSGFYLCAWSNIIGLAAYNEQFFGPGTRLTVL.

The CDR3 region has the DNA TGCAGTGCTAGATCTCTAGCGGGGGGCTCCTACAATGAGCAGTACTTC. As protein: CSARSLAGGSYNEQYF. The genes are TRBV20-1 and TRBJ2-1, with 11 nucleotides matching TRBD2. The J call may be in error: the DNA end matches TRBJ2-7 better. Germline CDR1 is DFQATT and CDR2 is SNEGSKA (reference sequence). This CDR3 is built from 16 residues.

This chain connects TRBV12-3 or TRBV12-4 to TRBJ1-6, with unresolved D. This CDR3 is 13 amino acids long. Trimming took off 6 bases at V and 7 bases at J, with 10 bases between the two ends. CDR3 amino acids: CASRITLNSPLHF. The CDR3 nucleotides read TGTGCCAGCAGGATTACCCTAAATTCACCCCTCCACTTT.

Ten or more counts support this clonotype. The CDR3, as DNA: TGCAGCGCCGGACAGGGTACAGATACGCAGTATTTT. This encodes CSAGQGTDTQYF. The chain links TRBV29-1 to TRBJ2-3; 8 bases are a match to TRBD1. CDR1 SQVTM and CDR2 ANQGSEA come from the germline V gene. J gave up 3 bases and V 7 bases, and 3 bases lay outside the gene matches. There are 12 residues in the CDR3.

V and J are TRBV12-3 or TRBV12-4 and TRBJ2-5; D might be TRBD2 (6 bases). The end of the DNA is better explained by TRBJ2-7, so the J call may be wrong. The length of the CDR3 is 21 residues. In DNA form, the CDR3 reads TGTGCCAGCAGTTCGGTCGGGGCGGGGAACGAGGAGTTGTGGGGCTCCTACGAGCAGTACTTC. Encoded protein: CASSSVGAGNEELWGSYEQYF.

This clonotype has only one observation. The chain is built from TRBV4-2 and TRBJ2-3, with 10 bases that match TRBD2. CDR3 size: 17 residues. The J segment lost 10 bases and the V segment lost 5 bases, leaving 18 bases of the junction unmatched. From germline, CDR1 is LGHNA and CDR2 YNFKEQ. The CDR3 DNA reads TGTGCCAGCAGCACAGGCGAGATTGGACTAGCGGAAGGATCGCAGTATTTT. Residues: CASSTGEIGLAEGSQYF.

This clonotype occurred many times. V usage is TRBV6-4 and J usage is TRBJ2-3; the D gene could be TRBD1 or TRBD2 (6 bases each). CDR3 length: 15 amino acids. The germline CDR1 and CDR2 sequences are MRHNA and SNTAGT. Between the trimmed V and J ends, which lost 7 bases and 0 bases, there was a span of 14 bases. The CDR3 DNA is TGTGCCAGCACCTACGGAGGGGGGAGCACAGATACGCAGTATTTT. Translated, it gives CASTYGGGSTDTQYF.